One TCR beta chain is described in this entry. What it recognizes is unknown. This sample is part of a study of CD4+ T cells in melanoma. Unmatched junction bases numbered 11, after V lost 5 bases and J lost 1 base. CDR1 is LNHDA and CDR2 is SQIVND in the germline V gene (reference sequence). This CDR3 region has 17 residues. Study conclusions and caveats: Neoantigen-specific CD4+ T cells in melanoma reportedly had diverse differentiation states. CD8+ T cell, macrophage and B cell function reportedly correlated with neoantigen-specific CD4+ T cells.

Repertoires were generated with immunoSEQ multiplex PCR, while TCRdb's copy carries only in-frame clones and drops some. This table has roughly 5,200 clones, around three fifths appearing once. V usage is TRBV19 and J usage is TRBJ2-1; 7 positions agree with TRBD2. The sequence derives from a human donor with melanoma. Sequenced input: cells from a culture (not recorded whether cultured in vitro). CDR3 nucleotides: TGTGCCAGTAGTTTCCGGGACTACATTCGGTCCTACAATGAGCAGTTCTTC. It translates to CASSFRDYIRSYNEQFF.